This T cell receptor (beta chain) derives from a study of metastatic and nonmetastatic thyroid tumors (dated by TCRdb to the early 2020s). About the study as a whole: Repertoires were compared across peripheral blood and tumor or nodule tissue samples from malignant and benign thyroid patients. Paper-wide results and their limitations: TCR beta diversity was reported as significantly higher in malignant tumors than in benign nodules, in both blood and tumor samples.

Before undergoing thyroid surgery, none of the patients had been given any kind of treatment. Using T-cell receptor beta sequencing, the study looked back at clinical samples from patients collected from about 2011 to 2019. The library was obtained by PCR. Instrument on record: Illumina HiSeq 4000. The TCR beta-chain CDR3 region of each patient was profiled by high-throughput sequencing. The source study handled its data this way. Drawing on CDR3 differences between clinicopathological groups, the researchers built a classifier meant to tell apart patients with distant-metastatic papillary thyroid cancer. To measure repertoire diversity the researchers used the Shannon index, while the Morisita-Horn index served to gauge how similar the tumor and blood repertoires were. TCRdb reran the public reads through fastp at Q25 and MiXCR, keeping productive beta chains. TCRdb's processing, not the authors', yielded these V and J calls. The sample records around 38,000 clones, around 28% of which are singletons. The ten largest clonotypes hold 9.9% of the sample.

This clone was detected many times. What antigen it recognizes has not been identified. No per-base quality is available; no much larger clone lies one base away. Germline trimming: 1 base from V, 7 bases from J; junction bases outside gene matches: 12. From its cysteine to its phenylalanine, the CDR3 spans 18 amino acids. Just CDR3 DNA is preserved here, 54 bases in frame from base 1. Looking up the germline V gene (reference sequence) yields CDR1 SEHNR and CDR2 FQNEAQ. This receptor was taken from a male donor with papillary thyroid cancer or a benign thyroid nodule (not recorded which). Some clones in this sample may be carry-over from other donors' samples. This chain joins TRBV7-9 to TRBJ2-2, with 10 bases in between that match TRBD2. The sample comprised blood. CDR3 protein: CASSLVLASGSPIGELFF. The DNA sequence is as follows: TGTGCCAGCAGCTTAGTTTTGGCTAGCGGGAGTCCTATCGGGGAGCTGTTTTTT.